A single sample is the source of the 16 T cell receptor beta chains below, sequenced in a study of blood T cell repertoires in COVID-19. Here immunoSEQ multiplex PCR was the method, and the copy in TCRdb shows in-frame clones only, minus some. The sample holds some 320,000 clones; roughly 90% are singletons and the top ten take around 2.5%. Sequenced sample: PBMCs or T cells enriched from blood (not recorded which). Receptors were obtained from a man aged 55 to 70 who had recovered from COVID-19.

This chain connects TRBV15 to TRBJ1-1; D not certain. Germline V gene data show CDR1 as LNHNV and CDR2 as YYDKDF (reference sequence). Trimming took 0 bases from V and 4 from J, leaving 12 bases between them. The CDR3 loop spans 15 amino acids. Written as DNA, the CDR3 is TGTGCCACCAGCAGAGATAGGAGGTCGAGCACTGAAGCTTTCTTT. It specifies CATSRDRRSSTEAFF.

The V call is TRBV7-6, the J call TRBJ2-5; 9 nucleotides agree with TRBD1. Germline V gene data show CDR1 as SGHVS and CDR2 as FNYEAQ. This CDR3 is built from 17 residues. The junction had 13 bases not matched to a gene; V was cut back by 3 bases and J by 5 bases. CDR3 DNA sequence: TGTGCCAGCAGCTTGCGACCCACAGGGGGCGCGGGGGAGACCCAGTACTTC. Translating gives CASSLRPTGGAGETQYF.

The J gene is TRBJ1-2, the V gene TRBV12-3 or TRBV12-4; D is undetermined. V lost 5 bases to trimming and J lost 2 bases, with 6 bases between them. This CDR3 is built from 12 residues. The CDR3, as DNA: TGTGCCAGCAGTCGGGTCAACTATGGCTACACCTTC. It specifies CASSRVNYGYTF.

The V gene is TRBV6-1, the J gene TRBJ1-2; no clear D gene. The CDR3 sequence is 14 residues long. V was pared by 2 bases and J by 8 bases, with 15 bases between. Germline V CDR1 and CDR2: MNHNS, SASEGT. CDR3 in DNA: TGTGCCAGCAGTGAATCCGGCCGGCCGGGGGGCTACACCTTC. Translating gives CASSESGRPGGYTF.

CDR3 bases: TGCGCCAGCACCGCGGGACAGGGGCACACTGAAGCTTTCTTT. Translating it yields CASTAGQGHTEAFF. The V gene is TRBV5-1, the J gene TRBJ1-1, with 10 bases lining up with TRBD1. Germline assignment: CDR1 SGHRS and CDR2 YFSETQ. This CDR3 spans 14 amino acids. Losses at the gene ends were 6 bases for V and 3 bases for J; bases not matched to a gene: 5.

The chain joins TRBV11-2 to TRBJ1-2; weak D call: TRBD1 (5 bases). The CDR3 contains 15 residues. Germline-derived CDR1 and CDR2 are SGHAT and FQNNGV. Trimming removed 4 bases at V and 0 bases at J, with 12 bases between. CDR3 coding DNA: TGTGCCAGCAGCTCCATTCAGGGTCCTAACTATGGCTACACCTTC. Its translation: CASSSIQGPNYGYTF.

The chain has TRBV20-1 and TRBJ1-1; D is uncertain. The CDR3 has 11 residues. Trimming pared 5 bases from V and 0 bases from J, leaving 4 bases between. Germline values: CDR1 DFQATT, CDR2 SNEGSKA (reference sequence). CDR3 DNA sequence: TGCAGTGCTTTAATGAACACTGAAGCTTTCTTT. Translation: CSALMNTEAFF.

The chain carries TRBV24-1 and TRBJ2-5; maybe TRBD2 (5 bases). Germline V CDR1 and CDR2: KGHDR, SFDVKD. The CDR3 runs 14 residues. V lost 7 bases and J 1 base, leaving 12 bases between the germline ends. For the CDR3, the DNA is TGTGCCACCAGCGGTGGAGGATTCCAAGAGACCCAGTACTTC. Translation: CATSGGGFQETQYF.

The chain links TRBV6-2 or TRBV6-3 to TRBJ2-1; 9 nucleotides align to TRBD2. Germline-derived CDR1 and CDR2 are MNHEY and SVGEGT. J was trimmed by 4 bases and V by 0 bases; bases with no gene match: 10. The CDR3 extends over 18 amino acids. Here the CDR3 reads CASSYSRGGARFYNEQFF. DNA for the CDR3: TGTGCCAGCAGTTACTCGCGCGGGGGGGCCAGATTTTACAATGAGCAGTTCTTC.

CDR3 coding DNA: TGTGCCAGCAGCTTAGTTGAAGGGACAGGGTCCTACGAGCAGTACTTC. Translation: CASSLVEGTGSYEQYF. This rearrangement joins TRBV7-9 to TRBJ2-7; 9 nucleotides align to TRBD1. CDR1 and CDR2 (germline): SEHNR, FQNEAQ (reference sequence). J gave up 1 base and V 1 base, and 5 bases lay outside the gene matches. The CDR3 contains 16 residues.

J is TRBJ1-1 and V is TRBV5-1; 8 bases map to TRBD1. Germline CDR1 is SGHRS and CDR2 is YFSETQ. The V gene end was trimmed by 0 bases and the J gene end by 4 bases; junction bases not matched to a gene: 5. CDR3 length equals 15 residues. The CDR3, as DNA: TGCGCCAGCAGCTTGGGACAGGGGCCGGGCACTGAAGCTTTCTTT. It is translated as CASSLGQGPGTEAFF.

The CDR3 DNA reads as TGTGCCAGCACGTTAGTTCAAGAGACCCAGTACTTC. It translates to CASTLVQETQYF. This sequence joins TRBV2 and TRBJ2-5, with D unresolved. Germline V gives CDR1 SNHLY, CDR2 FYNNEI. With 7 bases removed from V and 2 bases from J, the gap between germline ends came to 8 bases. The length of the CDR3 is 12 residues.

The V and J genes are TRBV12-3 or TRBV12-4 and TRBJ1-2; weak D call: TRBD1 (6 bases). The V gene lost 5 bases and the J gene lost 4 bases, with 11 bases spanning the gap. The CDR3 is 13 amino acids. The DNA for the CDR3 is TGTGCCAGCAGTCGAACAGGGCTCTATGGCTACACCTTC. Its translation: CASSRTGLYGYTF.

The chain links TRBV2 to TRBJ2-1, with D possibly TRBD1 on 5 matching bases. Germline-derived CDR1 and CDR2 are SNHLY and FYNNEI. There are 14 residues in the CDR3. Trimming cost V 8 bases and J 6 bases, with 17 bases left between them. The CDR3 nucleotides read TGTGCCAGCCGTTCAGTAGGGGCCATCAATGAGCAGTTCTTC. Residues: CASRSVGAINEQFF. The variable domain in full, completed from reference TRBV2 and TRBJ2-1, reads EPEVTQTPSHQVTQMGQEVILRCVPISNHLYFYWYRQILGQKVEFLVSFYNNEISEKSEIFDDQFSVERPDGSNFTLKIRSTKLEDSAMYFCASRSVGAINEQFFGPGTRLTVL.

The DNA for the CDR3 is TGTGCCAGCAGCCCCCCAGGGGAGACCCAGTACTTC. As protein: CASSPPGETQYF. The chain uses TRBV3-1 (or the pseudogene TRBV3-2) and TRBJ2-5, with a weak D call TRBD1 (5 bases). Germline CDR1 is LGHDT and CDR2 is YNNKEL (reference sequence). Trimming stripped 4 bases from V and 5 bases from J, with 8 bases between. The CDR3 runs to 12 residues.

The chain is built from TRBV19 and TRBJ2-7, with a possible D match to TRBD2 (5 bases). Germline V gene sequence: CDR1 LNHDA, CDR2 SQIVND (reference sequence). This CDR3 is 15 amino acids long. V lost 4 bases and J lost 6, with 19 bases in between. The CDR3 loop is CASSTPGLGVGEQYF. The CDR3 DNA is TGTGCCAGTAGTACGCCGGGGTTAGGAGTGGGCGAGCAGTACTTC.